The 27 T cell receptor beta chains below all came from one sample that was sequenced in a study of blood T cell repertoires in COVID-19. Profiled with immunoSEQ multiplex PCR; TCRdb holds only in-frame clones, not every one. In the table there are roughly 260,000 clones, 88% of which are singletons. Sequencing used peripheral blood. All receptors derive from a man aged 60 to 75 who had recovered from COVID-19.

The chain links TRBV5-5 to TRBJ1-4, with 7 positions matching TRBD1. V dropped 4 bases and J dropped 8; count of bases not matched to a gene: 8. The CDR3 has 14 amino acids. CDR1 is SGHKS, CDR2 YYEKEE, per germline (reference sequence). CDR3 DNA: TGTGCCAGCAGCCTACGACAGGGAGGCGAAAAACTGTTTTTT. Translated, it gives CASSLRQGGEKLFF.

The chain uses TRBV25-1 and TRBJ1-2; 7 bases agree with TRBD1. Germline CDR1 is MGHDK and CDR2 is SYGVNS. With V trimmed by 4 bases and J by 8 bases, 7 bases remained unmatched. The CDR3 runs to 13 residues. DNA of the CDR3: TGTGCCAGCAGTGGACAGGGAGTAGGAGGCTACACCTTC. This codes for CASSGQGVGGYTF.

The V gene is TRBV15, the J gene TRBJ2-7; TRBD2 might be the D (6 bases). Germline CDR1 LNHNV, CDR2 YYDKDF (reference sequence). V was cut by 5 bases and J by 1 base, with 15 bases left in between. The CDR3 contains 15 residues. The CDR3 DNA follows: TGTGCCACCAGCGGGGGGTCTGCAGGATCCTACGAGCAGTACTTC. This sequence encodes CATSGGSAGSYEQYF.

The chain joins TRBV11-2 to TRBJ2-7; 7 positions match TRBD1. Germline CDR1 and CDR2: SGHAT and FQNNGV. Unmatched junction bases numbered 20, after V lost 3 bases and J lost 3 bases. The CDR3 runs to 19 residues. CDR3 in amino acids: CASSLIRRISRDSHYEQYF. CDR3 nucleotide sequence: TGTGCCAGCAGCTTGATTCGGCGGATCTCGAGGGACAGCCACTACGAGCAGTACTTC.

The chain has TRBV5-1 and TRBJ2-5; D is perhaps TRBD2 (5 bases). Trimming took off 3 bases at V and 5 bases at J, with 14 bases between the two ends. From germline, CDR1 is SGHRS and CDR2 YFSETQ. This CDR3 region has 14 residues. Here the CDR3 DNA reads TGCGCCAGCAGCTCTAGCTCCACCAAGGAGACCCAGTACTTC. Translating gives CASSSSSTKETQYF.

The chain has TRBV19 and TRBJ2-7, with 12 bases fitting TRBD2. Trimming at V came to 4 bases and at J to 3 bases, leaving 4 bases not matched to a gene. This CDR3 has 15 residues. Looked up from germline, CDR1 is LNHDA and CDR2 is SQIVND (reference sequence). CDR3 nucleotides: TGTGCCAGTAGTACGACTAGCGGGGGTTTCTACGAGCAGTACTTC. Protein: CASSTTSGGFYEQYF.

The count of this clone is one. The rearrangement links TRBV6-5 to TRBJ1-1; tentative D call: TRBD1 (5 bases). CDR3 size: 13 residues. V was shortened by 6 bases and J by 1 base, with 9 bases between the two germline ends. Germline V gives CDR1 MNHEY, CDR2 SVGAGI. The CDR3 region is CASSYRGNTEAFF. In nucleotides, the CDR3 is TGTGCCAGCAGCTATAGGGGGAACACTGAAGCTTTCTTT.

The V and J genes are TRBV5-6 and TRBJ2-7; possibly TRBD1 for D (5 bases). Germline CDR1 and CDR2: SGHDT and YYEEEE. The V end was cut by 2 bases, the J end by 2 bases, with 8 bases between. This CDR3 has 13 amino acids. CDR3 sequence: CASSFLDTYEQYF. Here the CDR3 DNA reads TGTGCCAGCAGCTTTCTGGACACCTACGAGCAGTACTTC.

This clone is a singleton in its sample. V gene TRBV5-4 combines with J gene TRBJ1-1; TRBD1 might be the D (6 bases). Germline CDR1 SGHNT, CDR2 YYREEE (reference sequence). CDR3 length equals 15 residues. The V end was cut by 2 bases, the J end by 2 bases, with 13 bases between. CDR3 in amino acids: CASSFPGRGNTEAFF. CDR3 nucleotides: TGTGCCAGCAGCTTCCCGGGCAGGGGTAACACTGAAGCTTTCTTT.

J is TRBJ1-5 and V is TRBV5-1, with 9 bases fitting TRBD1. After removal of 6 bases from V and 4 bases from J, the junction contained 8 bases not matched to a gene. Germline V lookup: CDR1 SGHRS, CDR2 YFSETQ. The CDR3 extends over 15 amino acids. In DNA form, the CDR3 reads TGCGCCAGCAAAGAGACAGGGGGTTCTAATCAGCCCCAGCATTTT. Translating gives CASKETGGSNQPQHF. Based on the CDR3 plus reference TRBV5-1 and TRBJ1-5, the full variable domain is KAGVTQTPRYLIKTRGQQVTLSCSPISGHRSVSWYQQTPGQGLQFLFEYFSETQRNKGNFPGRFSGRQFSNSRSEMNVSTLELGDSALYLCASKETGGSNQPQHFGDGTRLSIL.

Here the CDR3 DNA reads TGTGCCAGTAGTATTCCGGGGGAACTTAGCACAGATACGCAGTATTTT. Translation: CASSIPGELSTDTQYF. V usage is TRBV19 and J usage is TRBJ2-3; perhaps TRBD2 as D (6 bases). Germline V gives CDR1 LNHDA, CDR2 SQIVND (reference sequence). The CDR3 runs to 16 residues. The V gene lost 3 bases and the J gene lost 0 bases, with 13 bases spanning the gap.

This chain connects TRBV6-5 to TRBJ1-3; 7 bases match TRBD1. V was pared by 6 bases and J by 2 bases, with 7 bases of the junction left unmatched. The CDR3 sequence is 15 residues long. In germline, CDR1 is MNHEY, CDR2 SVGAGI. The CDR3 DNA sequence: TGTGCCAGCAGGAAAGACAGGGATGCTGGAAACACCATATATTTT. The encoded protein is CASRKDRDAGNTIYF.

CDR3: CASWTDGNTIYF. CDR3 nucleotide sequence: TGTGCCAGTTGGACAGACGGAAACACCATATATTTT. This chain links TRBV19 with TRBJ1-3, with a tentative D call TRBD1 (6 bases). V lost 8 bases to trimming and J lost 4 bases, with 9 bases between them. The CDR3 consists of 12 residues. The germline gives CDR1 LNHDA, CDR2 SQIVND (reference sequence).

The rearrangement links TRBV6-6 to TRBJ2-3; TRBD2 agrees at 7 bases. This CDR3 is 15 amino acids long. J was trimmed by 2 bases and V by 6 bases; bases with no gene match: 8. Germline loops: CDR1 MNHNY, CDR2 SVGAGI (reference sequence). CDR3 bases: TGTGCCAGCAGCCACTCCGGGACTACCACAGATACGCAGTATTTT. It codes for CASSHSGTTTDTQYF.

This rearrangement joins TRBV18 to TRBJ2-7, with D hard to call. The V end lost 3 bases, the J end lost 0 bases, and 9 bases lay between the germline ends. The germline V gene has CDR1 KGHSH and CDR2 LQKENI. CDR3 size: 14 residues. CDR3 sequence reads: CASSPPPLSYEQYF. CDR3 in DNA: TGTGCCAGCTCACCTCCCCCCCTCTCCTACGAGCAGTACTTC.

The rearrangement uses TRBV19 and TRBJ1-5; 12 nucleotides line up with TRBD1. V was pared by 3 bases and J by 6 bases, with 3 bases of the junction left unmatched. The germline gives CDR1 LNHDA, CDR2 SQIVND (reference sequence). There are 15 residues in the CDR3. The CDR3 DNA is TGTGCCAGTAGTATGGGACAGGGGGCAGGTCAGCCCCAGCATTTT. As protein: CASSMGQGAGQPQHF.

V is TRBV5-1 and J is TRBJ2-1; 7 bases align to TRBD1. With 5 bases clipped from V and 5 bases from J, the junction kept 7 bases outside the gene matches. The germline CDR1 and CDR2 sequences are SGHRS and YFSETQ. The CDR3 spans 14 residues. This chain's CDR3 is CASRTRQGHNEQFF. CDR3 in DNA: TGCGCCAGCAGAACTCGACAGGGACACAATGAGCAGTTCTTC.

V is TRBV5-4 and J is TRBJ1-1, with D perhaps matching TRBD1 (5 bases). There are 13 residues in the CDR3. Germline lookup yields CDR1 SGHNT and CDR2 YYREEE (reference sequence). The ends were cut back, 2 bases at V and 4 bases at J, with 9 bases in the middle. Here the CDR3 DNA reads TGTGCCAGCAGCTTCCCGGGGGTCACTGAAGCTTTCTTT. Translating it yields CASSFPGVTEAFF.

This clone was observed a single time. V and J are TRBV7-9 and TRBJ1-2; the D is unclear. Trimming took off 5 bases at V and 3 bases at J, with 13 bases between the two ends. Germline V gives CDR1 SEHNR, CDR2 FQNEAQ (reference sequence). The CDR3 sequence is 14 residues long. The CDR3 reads CASSQTGDYYGYTF. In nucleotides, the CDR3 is TGTGCCAGCAGCCAAACGGGAGACTACTATGGCTACACCTTC.

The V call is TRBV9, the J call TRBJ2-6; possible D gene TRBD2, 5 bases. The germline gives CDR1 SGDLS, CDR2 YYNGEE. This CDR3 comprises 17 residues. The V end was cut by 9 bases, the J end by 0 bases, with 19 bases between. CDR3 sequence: CATADGGPASGANVLTF. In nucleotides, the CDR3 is TGTGCCACCGCAGACGGAGGCCCCGCCTCTGGGGCCAACGTCCTGACTTTC.

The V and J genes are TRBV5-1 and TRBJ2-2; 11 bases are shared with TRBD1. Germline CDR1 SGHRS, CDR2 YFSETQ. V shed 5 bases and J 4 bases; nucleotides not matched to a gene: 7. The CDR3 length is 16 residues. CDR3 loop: CASRLTGTGGTGELFF. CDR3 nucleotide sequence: TGCGCCAGCAGGCTCACCGGGACAGGGGGCACCGGGGAGCTGTTTTTT. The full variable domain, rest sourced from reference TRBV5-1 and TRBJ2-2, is KAGVTQTPRYLIKTRGQQVTLSCSPISGHRSVSWYQQTPGQGLQFLFEYFSETQRNKGNFPGRFSGRQFSNSRSEMNVSTLELGDSALYLCASRLTGTGGTGELFFGEGSRLTVL.

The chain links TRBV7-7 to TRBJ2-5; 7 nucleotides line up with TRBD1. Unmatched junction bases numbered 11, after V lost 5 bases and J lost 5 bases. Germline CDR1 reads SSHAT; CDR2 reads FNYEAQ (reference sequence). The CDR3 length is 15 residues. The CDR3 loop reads CASSPWTGPRETQYF. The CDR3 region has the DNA TGTGCCAGCAGCCCGTGGACAGGTCCAAGGGAGACCCAGTACTTC.

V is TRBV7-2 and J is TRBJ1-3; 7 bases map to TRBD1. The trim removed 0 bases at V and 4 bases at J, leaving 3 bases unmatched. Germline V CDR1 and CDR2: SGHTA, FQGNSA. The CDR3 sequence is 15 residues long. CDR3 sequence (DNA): TGTGCCAGCAGCTTAGCCCCAGGGGGAGGAAACACCATATATTTT. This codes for CASSLAPGGGNTIYF.

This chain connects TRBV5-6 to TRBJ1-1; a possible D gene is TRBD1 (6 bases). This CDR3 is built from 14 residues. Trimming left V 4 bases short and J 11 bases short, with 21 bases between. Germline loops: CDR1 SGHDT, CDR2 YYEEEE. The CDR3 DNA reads TGTGCCAGCAGCGATGGGACATGGCTATTGGGGGCTTTCTTT. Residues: CASSDGTWLLGAFF.

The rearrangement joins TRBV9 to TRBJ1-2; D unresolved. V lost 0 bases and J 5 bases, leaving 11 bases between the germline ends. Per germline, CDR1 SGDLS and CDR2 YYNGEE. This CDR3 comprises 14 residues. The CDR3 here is CASSVAVTSYGYTF. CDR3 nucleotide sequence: TGTGCCAGCAGCGTAGCTGTGACAAGTTATGGCTACACCTTC.

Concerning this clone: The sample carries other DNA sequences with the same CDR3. The CDR3 DNA follows: TGTGCCAGCAGTTACTCGGGACAGACCGTCTACGAGCAGTACTTC. This sequence encodes CASSYSGQTVYEQYF. The J gene is TRBJ2-7, the V gene TRBV6-5; TRBD1 matches at 7 bases. This CDR3 is 15 amino acids long. V was clipped by 0 bases and J by 3 bases; unmatched bases: 5. The germline gives CDR1 MNHEY, CDR2 SVGAGI.

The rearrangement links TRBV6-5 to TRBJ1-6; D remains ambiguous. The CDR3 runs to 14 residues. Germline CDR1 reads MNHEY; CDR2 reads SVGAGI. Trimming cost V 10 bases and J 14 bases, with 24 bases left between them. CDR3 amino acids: CAIIDMAYGKTLHF. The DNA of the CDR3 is TGTGCCATCATCGACATGGCCTACGGGAAGACCCTCCACTTT.